This TCR beta chain was identified in a study of radiation and T cells in renal cell carcinoma. With V trimmed by 2 bases and J by 5 bases, 5 bases remained unmatched. This CDR3 is built from 14 residues. CDR1 is GTSNPN and CDR2 is SVGIG in the germline V gene (reference sequence). Profiled with immunoSEQ multiplex PCR; TCRdb holds only in-frame clones, not every one. The sample has about 130,000 clones, 81% seen once. The sample's time point: blood 2 weeks post-SBRT. As to treatment: 15 Gy SBRT to primary tumor, nephrectomy 4 weeks later. The material was blood, obtained from a patient whose treatment included radiotherapy and nephrectomy. V gene TRBV30 combines with J gene TRBJ1-5, with 8 bases matching TRBD1. This sequence was found in a man aged 45-60 years with renal cell carcinoma. DNA of the CDR3: TGTGCCTGGAGTCGGACAGGGCTGGATCAGCCCCAGCATTTT. This encodes CAWSRTGLDQPQHF.